This T cell receptor beta chain originates from a study of blood T cell repertoires in COVID-19. The wider study: Nucleic acid was either cDNA or gDNA, and it came from T cells, B-cell-depleted T cells, or PBMCs.

Original analysis: Reference gene primer amplification yielded estimated nucleated cell counts. The protocol was immunoSEQ multiplex PCR, while the TCRdb copy is restricted to in-frame clones and leaves out a portion. Clonal size and the V and J genes are those of that table, whereas D and trimming came from the DNA. The sample consists of thousands of clones, 80% to 90% of them appearing once. The source material was peripheral blood. This sequence was found in a man older than 75 with active COVID-19.

This CDR3 is CASSLRGTGVGGANVLTF. In DNA, the CDR3 is TGTGCCAGCAGCTTGCGTGGGACAGGGGTCGGTGGGGCCAACGTCCTGACTTTC. The chain combines TRBV5-6 with TRBJ2-6, with TRBD1 identical over 10 bases. This CDR3 has 18 residues. The germline V gene encodes CDR1 SGHDT and CDR2 YYEEEE. The J segment lost 3 bases and the V segment lost 1 base, leaving 7 bases of the junction unmatched.